One and the same sample provided the 2 T cell receptor beta chains below, sequenced in a study of blood T cell repertoires in COVID-19 (TCRdb year 2020). To prepare the library, the immunoSEQ multiplex PCR assay was applied. The table comes from immuneACCESS by way of TCRdb, which keeps in-frame sequences with V and J called. Part of the clones is missing from these tables; in studies checked, under half for an unresolved V gene and the rest for unknown reasons. The sample table contains some 300,000 clones; only one count was recorded for roughly nine tenths of them. 1.8% of the sample comes from the top ten. The specimen was peripheral blood. Receptors were obtained from a young woman with COVID-19, enrolled during active disease.

The chain links TRBV7-8 to TRBJ2-7; maybe TRBD2 (5 bases). The CDR3 runs 15 residues. V was shortened by 1 base and J by 0 bases, with 10 bases between the two germline ends. CDR1 is SGHVS, CDR2 FQNEAQ, per germline. The CDR3 DNA follows: TGTGCCAGCAGCTTAGTCCTGGGGAGCTCCTACGAGCAGTACGTC. Its protein is CASSLVLGSSYEQYV.

This chain joins TRBV5-1 and TRBJ1-6; unclear D gene. The CDR3 totals 15 residues. The germline CDR1 and CDR2 sequences are SGHRS and YFSETQ. Trimming removed 0 bases at V and 9 bases at J, with 13 bases between. The CDR3 DNA reads TGCGCCAGCAGCTTGGCCGGATATAGCGGTTCACCCCTCCACTTT. It yields the protein CASSLAGYSGSPLHF.